This paragraph reports one T cell receptor (beta chain). Antigen unknown. This specimen belongs to a study of lymphopenia after photon versus proton radiotherapy. Some clones are missing from TCRdb's copy, which holds only in-frame ones; the method was immunoSEQ multiplex PCR. Found here are under 70,000 clones, around 93% of them singletons; the top ten hold around 2.2%. CDR1 SGHDT and CDR2 YYEEEE come from the germline V gene. This CDR3 region has 15 residues. V was shortened by 4 bases and J by 5 bases, with 13 bases between the two germline ends. Findings of the study overall: Better survival with proton therapy was suggested as possible, not demonstrated. In patients who died, overall survival fell as post-nadir TCR diversity dropped more.

The V gene is TRBV5-6, the J gene TRBJ1-6; D not certain. The receptor's source is a woman aged 40 to 50 with cholangiocarcinoma. The source was peripheral blood, collected from a patient treated with photon-based radiotherapy. CDR3 in DNA: TGTGCCAGCAGCCGGACTGGACTGGATAATTCACCCCTCCACTTT. This translates into CASSRTGLDNSPLHF.